A single sample gave rise to the 5 T cell receptor beta chains below, sequenced in a study of blood T cells in healthy people across ages. Through a sample-barcoded 5' primer and a J-beta primer mix, a second PCR was run for roughly 7 to 11 cycles. TCRdb re-called the 5' RACE reads with MiXCR, one entry per CDR3 protein. The table lists 580,000 or so distinct CDR3 sequences, around 50% of them singletons. Sequencing was carried out using blood. The receptors here all came from an elderly man in good health.

The CDR3 coding sequence is TGTGCCAGCAGCTTAGGCCGGGACTACCCCTGGGAGCAGTACTTC. It codes for CASSLGRDYPWEQYF. This chain joins TRBV7-2 and TRBJ2-5; 7 nucleotides align to TRBD2. J was trimmed by 11 bases and V by 1 base; bases with no gene match: 13. Germline V gene data show CDR1 as SGHTA and CDR2 as FQGNSA. The CDR3 is 15 residues long. Based on the CDR3 plus reference TRBV7-2 and TRBJ2-5, the full variable domain is GAGVSQSPSNKVTEKGKDVELRCDPISGHTALYWYRQSLGQGLEFLIYFQGNSAPDKSGLPSDRFSAERTGGSVSTLTIQRTQQEDSAVYLCASSLGRDYPWEQYFGPGTRLLVL.

Details on this clonotype: A junction boundary mismatches the germline segment, possibly from a read error. The J gene is TRBJ1-2, the V gene TRBV6-2 or TRBV6-3; D not resolved. This CDR3 is 16 amino acids long. Germline lookup yields CDR1 MNHEY and CDR2 SVGEGT. This CDR3 reads CASSYRERLYWYGCTF. The CDR3 DNA is TGTGCCAGCAGTTACAGAGAGCGGTTGTATTGGTATGGCTGCACCTTC.

The chain employs TRBV2 and TRBJ2-2, with D unresolved. CDR1 SNHLY and CDR2 FYNNEI come from the germline V gene. This CDR3 is 14 amino acids long. V gave up 2 bases and J gave up 6 bases, with 10 bases separating them. The CDR3 spells CASSEFQDSGELFF. CDR3 in DNA: TGTGCCAGCAGTGAATTCCAGGATTCCGGGGAGCTGTTTTTT.

This clonotype was counted between two and nine times. The gene calls are TRBV3-1 and TRBJ1-2; tentatively, D is TRBD1 (5 bases). V lost 0 bases and J 6 bases, leaving 11 bases between the germline ends. Per the germline V gene, CDR1 is LGHDT and CDR2 is YNNKEL (reference sequence). This CDR3 region has 14 residues. The CDR3 DNA is TGTGCCAGCAGCCAAGATTCAGGGCAGGATGGCTACACCTTC. This codes for CASSQDSGQDGYTF.

This clonotype was recorded many times. The chain is built from TRBV6-6 and TRBJ1-1, with a tentative D call TRBD1 (5 bases). There are 14 residues in the CDR3. V dropped 7 bases and J dropped 1 base, with 13 bases sitting between them. Germline values: CDR1 MNHNY, CDR2 SVGAGI (reference sequence). The CDR3 sequence: CASTPPGANTEAFF. CDR3 sequence (DNA): TGTGCCAGCACCCCCCCTGGGGCGAACACTGAAGCTTTCTTT.